This paragraph covers one TCR beta chain sequence. The protocol was immunoSEQ multiplex PCR, while the TCRdb copy is restricted to in-frame clones and leaves out a portion. The profile covers 270,000 or so clones, with more than 75% appearing a single time and over 2% taken by the ten largest. These data belong to a study of blood T cell repertoires in COVID-19. Study information: Italy, Spain and the United States were the sources of the convalescent and acute COVID-19 samples.

All enrollees were roughly 18 to 89 years old and from about 24 US areas. Assignment of participants to cohorts was predicated upon participant-reported clinical history. Before being deemed recovered, Cohort 3 donors had two negative PCRs, clearance, or symptom resolution. This CDR3 contains 15 residues. Germline CDR1 reads SGHTA; CDR2 reads FQGNSA. V lost 5 bases, J lost 0 bases, and 11 bases lay in between. This receptor was identified in a woman between 18 and 29 years old who had recovered from COVID-19. The V and J genes are TRBV7-2 and TRBJ1-3; maybe TRBD1 (5 bases). What was sequenced was PBMCs or T cells enriched from blood (not recorded which). This CDR3 is CASSPRQSSGNTIYF. The CDR3 nucleotides read TGTGCCAGCAGCCCCCGACAGAGCTCTGGAAACACCATATATTTT.